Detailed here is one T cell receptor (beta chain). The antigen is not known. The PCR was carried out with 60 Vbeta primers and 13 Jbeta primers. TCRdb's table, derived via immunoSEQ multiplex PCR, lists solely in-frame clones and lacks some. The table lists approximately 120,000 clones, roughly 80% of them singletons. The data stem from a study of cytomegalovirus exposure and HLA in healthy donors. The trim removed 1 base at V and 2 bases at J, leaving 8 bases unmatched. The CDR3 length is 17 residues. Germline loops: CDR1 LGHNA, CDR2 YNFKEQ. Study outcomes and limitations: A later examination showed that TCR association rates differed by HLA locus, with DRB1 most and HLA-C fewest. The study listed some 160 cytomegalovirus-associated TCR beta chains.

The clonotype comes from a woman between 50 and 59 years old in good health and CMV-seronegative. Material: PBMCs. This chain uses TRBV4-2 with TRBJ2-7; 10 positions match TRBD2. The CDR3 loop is CASSQVSASGGTYEQYF. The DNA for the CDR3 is TGTGCCAGCAGCCAAGTTTCAGCTAGCGGGGGAACCTACGAGCAGTACTTC.